This T cell receptor beta chain appears in the sequencing data of a study of CXCR3 chemokines and chemotherapy response in bladder cancer. Relative to its sample, this clonotype is medium-sized. Using its own MiXCR run on the PCR reads, TCRdb lists one record per CDR3 protein. The sample has more than 4,500 distinct CDR3 sequences; under 15% are singletons. This CDR3 contains 15 residues. The V gene's germline CDR1 is KGHSH and CDR2 LQKENI. Trimming removed 0 bases from V and 1 base from J, with 8 bases in between. The sample was taken from a patient whose treatment included neoadjuvant chemotherapy. The chain joins TRBV18 to TRBJ2-3, with D unresolved. The TCR sequence derives from a human donor with bladder cancer that responded to neoadjuvant chemotherapy. The CDR3 nucleotides are TGTGCCAGCTCACCACCGACTTCTCGCACAGATACGCAGTATTTT. Translating gives CASSPPTSRTDTQYF. The complete variable domain, with remaining parts taken from reference TRBV18 and TRBJ2-3, reads NAGVMQNPRHLVRRRGQEARLRCSPMKGHSHVYWYRQLPEEGLKFMVYLQKENIIDESGMPKERFSAEFPKEGPSILRIQQVVRGDSAAYFCASSPPTSRTDTQYFGPGTRLTVL.